These 2 T cell receptor beta chains originate from one sample sequenced in a study of shared clonotypes between healthy human individuals. TCRdb keeps only in-frame clones here, not all; method: immunoSEQ multiplex PCR. The sample consists of roughly 2.6 million clones, approximately 92% of them appearing once. The material sequenced was naive CD4+ T cells sorted from blood. Subset indicated: CD45RA+ positively selected. Every receptor here comes from a man younger than 35 in good health.

This clone was picked up one time. This chain uses TRBV4-1 with TRBJ2-1; TRBD2 aligns across 10 bases. The ends lost 5 bases at V and 3 bases at J; junction bases unmatched: 13. The CDR3 length is 18 residues. Germline values: CDR1 MGHRA, CDR2 YSYEKL. CDR3 region: CASSGSFWLAGDYNEQFF. CDR3 in DNA: TGCGCCAGCAGCGGAAGTTTCTGGCTAGCGGGGGACTACAATGAGCAGTTCTTC.

Only one count was recorded for this clone. This sample also contains other DNA sequences that code for the same CDR3. The V and J genes are TRBV18 and TRBJ1-4; D is uncertain. This CDR3 region has 13 residues. The germline V gene has CDR1 KGHSH and CDR2 LQKENI. The V end was cut by 6 bases, the J end by 6 bases, with 11 bases between. CDR3 bases: TGTGCCAGCTCCCCGATCGCAGATGAAAAACTGTTTTTT. Its protein product is CASSPIADEKLFF. Full variable domain (missing parts from reference TRBV18 and TRBJ1-4): NAGVMQNPRHLVRRRGQEARLRCSPMKGHSHVYWYRQLPEEGLKFMVYLQKENIIDESGMPKERFSAEFPKEGPSILRIQQVVRGDSAAYFCASSPIADEKLFFGSGTQLSVL.